This TCR beta chain is from a study of CD8 T cells in ankylosing spondylitis (dated by TCRdb to about 2017). Regarding the study in general: To find TCR variants linked to disease, the study profiled T cell receptor beta repertoires in ankylosing spondylitis patients and healthy donors. Peripheral blood samples were taken, and synovial fluid was additionally collected from ankylosing spondylitis patients. In total, the full study cohort was made up of some 110 healthy donors and 25 to 30 ankylosing spondylitis patients.

V was cut back by 0 bases and J by 10 bases, leaving a gap of 12 bases between them. The CDR3 has 13 amino acids, counting the end cysteine and phenylalanine. Only the CDR3 DNA stays, 39 bases, in frame from base 1. As encoded in the germline V gene, CDR1 is MNHEY while CDR2 is SVGAGI. This clonotype has at least ten counts. This receptor's antigen is unknown. No much larger clone exists at a distance of one base, and base qualities are not known. For sequencing, an Illumina HiSeq 2500 was employed. Quantitative 5'-RACE with molecular barcodes was used to prepare TCR beta libraries. The study's processing was this. Disease-linked TCR variants were identified with a new computational method built on a probabilistic model of VDJ rearrangement. TCRdb passed the public sequencing reads through fastp at Q25 and MiXCR, retaining productive beta sequences. Each record represents a unique CDR3 protein, reported with the most common genes and DNA among its rows. The V and J calls reflect TCRdb's pipeline rather than the authors' work. The sample table shows hundreds of thousands of distinct CDR3 sequences, and roughly 10% are seen once. About 0.49% of the sample comes from the top ten.

The research as a whole found: Significant enrichment of the disease-linked clones was reported in matched synovial fluid samples from ankylosing spondylitis patients. Some of the motif variants had been reported before in the synovial fluid and blood of reactive arthritis patients, a finding that suggests common disease-initiation mechanisms. In peripheral blood, the disease-linked clones were found at relatively low frequencies and had a CD8+ phenotype. Blood from ankylosing spondylitis patients appeared to be characterized by a TCR beta motif made up of eight highly homologous amino acid variants.

This TCR was recovered from a male donor with ankylosing spondylitis. The specimen sequenced was blood, either unsorted or a sorted T cell fraction (not recorded which). The chain employs TRBV6-5 and TRBJ1-1; 5 matching bases give a weak D call of TRBD1. The sequenced DNA is TGTGCCAGCAGTTACTCGACGCCTAGGGGAGCTTTCTTT. This is translated as CASSYSTPRGAFF.